One and the same sample provided the 15 T cell receptor beta chains below, sequenced in a study of T-cell memory formation after mild COVID-19. TCRdb processed the 5' RACE reads anew with MiXCR; each CDR3 protein has one entry. The sample consists of about 560,000 distinct CDR3 sequences, approximately 18% of them appearing once. The sequencing sample was made of PBMCs or a T cell subset sorted from them (not recorded which). These receptors were collected from an adult woman who had mild COVID-19 (a few samples of this study predate the infection). Cell type and time point are not known.

The genes are TRBV7-9 and TRBJ1-5, with D unresolved. V lost 2 bases, J lost 1 base, and 6 bases lay in between. Germline CDR1 reads SEHNR; CDR2 reads FQNEAQ (reference sequence). The CDR3 sequence is 14 residues long. CDR3 sequence (DNA): TGTGCCAGCAGCTTATCCAGCAGCAATCAGCCCCAGCATTTT. The encoded protein is CASSLSSSNQPQHF.

This clonotype has only a few counts. The chain links TRBV5-1 to TRBJ2-6; possible D gene TRBD1, 6 bases. Germline-derived CDR1 and CDR2 are SGHRS and YFSETQ. The CDR3 loop spans 15 amino acids. Trimming cost V 5 bases and J 2 bases, with 11 bases left between them. Written as DNA, the CDR3 is TGCGCCAGCAGTCCAGGGGACCCTGGGGCCAACGTCCTGACTTTC. Protein sequence: CASSPGDPGANVLTF.

This clonotype was picked up a small number of times. This chain joins TRBV6-5 and TRBJ1-1; possibly TRBD1 for D (6 bases). The CDR3 totals 15 residues. V was clipped by 8 bases and J by 3 bases, with 19 bases between them. Per germline, CDR1 MNHEY and CDR2 SVGAGI. The CDR3 sequence: CASRVLGTPDTEAFF. As DNA, the CDR3 is TGTGCCAGCCGAGTCCTCGGGACACCCGACACTGAAGCTTTCTTT.

This clonotype was observed a handful of times. The chain employs TRBV18 and TRBJ1-1; possible D gene TRBD1, 5 bases. CDR3 length equals 13 residues. Per germline, CDR1 KGHSH and CDR2 LQKENI. Trimming left V 0 bases short and J 4 bases short, with 6 bases between. CDR3 amino acids: CASSPPGATEAFF. The CDR3 DNA sequence: TGTGCCAGCTCACCACCAGGGGCCACTGAAGCTTTCTTT.

The chain uses TRBV7-2 and TRBJ2-3, with D tentatively TRBD2 (7 bases). CDR3 length: 16 amino acids. V lost 5 bases to trimming and J lost 2 bases, with 17 bases between them. Per the germline V gene, CDR1 is SGHTA and CDR2 is FQGNSA. The CDR3 reads CASSTLGGPTTDTQYF. Written as DNA, the CDR3 is TGTGCCAGCAGCACGCTCGGGGGGCCGACCACAGATACGCAGTATTTT. Drawing the rest from reference TRBV7-2 and TRBJ2-3, the complete variable domain is GAGVSQSPSNKVTEKGKDVELRCDPISGHTALYWYRQSLGQGLEFLIYFQGNSAPDKSGLPSDRFSAERTGGSVSTLTIQRTQQEDSAVYLCASSTLGGPTTDTQYFGPGTRLTVL.

This clonotype was seen many times. The V gene is TRBV29-1, the J gene TRBJ2-4; no clear D. V lost 0 bases and J lost 0, with 6 bases in between. The CDR3 has 14 amino acids. CDR1 and CDR2 from the germline V gene are SQVTM and ANQGSEA. The CDR3 coding sequence is TGCAGCGTTGAAGATCATCTAGCCAAAAACATTCAGTACTTC. Its protein is CSVEDHLAKNIQYF.

V and J are TRBV5-1 and TRBJ2-3; possibly TRBD2 for D (5 bases). Deletions cut 3 bases from V and 0 bases from J, with 11 bases between. Germline CDR1 and CDR2: SGHRS and YFSETQ. The CDR3 is made up of 15 amino acids. The CDR3 DNA sequence: TGCGCCAGCAGCTCAGCGGTCTCTAGCACAGATACGCAGTATTTT. Protein: CASSSAVSSTDTQYF.

This clonotype has just a few counts. CDR3 amino acids: CASSKESYEQYF. CDR3 nucleotide sequence: TGTGCCAGCAGTAAAGAATCCTACGAGCAGTACTTC. J is TRBJ2-7 and V is TRBV6-2 or TRBV6-3; no reliable D call. Per the germline V gene, CDR1 is MNHEY and CDR2 is SVGEGT. The V gene lost 5 bases and the J gene lost 1 base, with 6 bases spanning the gap. The CDR3 length is 12 residues.

This clonotype was recorded many times. The chain combines TRBV7-9 with TRBJ2-7; TRBD1 matches 11 bases. Germline-derived CDR1 and CDR2 are SEHNR and FQNEAQ (reference sequence). Trimming cost V 2 bases and J 3 bases; bases outside gene matches: 3. This CDR3 spans 15 amino acids. CDR3 residues: CASSLPGTGGYEQYF. CDR3 nucleotide sequence: TGTGCCAGCAGCTTACCCGGGACAGGGGGCTACGAGCAGTACTTC.

This chain uses TRBV5-1 with TRBJ1-4; 8 bases agree with TRBD1. The J segment lost 4 bases and the V segment lost 3 bases, leaving 8 bases of the junction unmatched. Germline CDR1 and CDR2: SGHRS and YFSETQ. The CDR3 runs to 16 residues. The chain's CDR3 is CASSSHLTGVNEKLFF. The CDR3 DNA reads as TGCGCCAGCAGCTCGCACTTGACAGGGGTTAATGAAAAACTGTTTTTT.

The table lists this clonotype with a few counts. The gene calls are TRBV4-1 and TRBJ2-6; D ambiguous. This CDR3 comprises 17 residues. CDR1 and CDR2 (germline): MGHRA, YSYEKL. The V end was cut by 0 bases, the J end by 6 bases, with 15 bases between. The chain's CDR3 is CASSQEWGSNQANVLTF. Here the CDR3 DNA reads TGCGCCAGCAGCCAAGAGTGGGGAAGCAATCAGGCCAACGTCCTGACTTTC.

This clonotype appeared a few times. This chain links TRBV5-1 with TRBJ1-2, with D perhaps matching TRBD1 (6 bases). V was cut by 0 bases and J by 4 bases, with 16 bases left in between. The CDR3 is 16 amino acids. Germline V gives CDR1 SGHRS, CDR2 YFSETQ. The CDR3 sequence is CASSLGYAQGTYGYTF. For the CDR3, the DNA is TGCGCCAGCAGCTTGGGTTACGCACAGGGAACCTATGGCTACACCTTC.

The chain links TRBV2 to TRBJ2-3, with D unclear. CDR1 and CDR2 from the germline V gene are SNHLY and FYNNEI. CDR3 length equals 11 residues. V was pared by 6 bases and J by 5 bases, with 6 bases between. The CDR3 region is CASSPIDTQYF. The DNA of the CDR3 is TGTGCCAGCAGCCCGATAGATACGCAGTATTTT.

This clonotype was found a few times. This sequence joins TRBV20-1 and TRBJ2-1; D unclear. The CDR3 is 14 residues long. Trimming removed 3 bases at V and 5 bases at J, with 14 bases between. Germline V lookup: CDR1 DFQATT, CDR2 SNEGSKA (reference sequence). The chain's CDR3 is CSARKGKMDNEQFF. DNA of the CDR3: TGCAGTGCTAGGAAGGGTAAAATGGACAATGAGCAGTTCTTC.

This clonotype was seen at least ten times. The chain uses TRBV7-2 and TRBJ2-7; 9 positions agree with TRBD2. Germline CDR1 reads SGHTA; CDR2 reads FQGNSA. The CDR3 totals 15 residues. V shed 1 base and J 4 bases; nucleotides not matched to a gene: 5. Here the CDR3 reads CASSLGASGIYEQYF. The CDR3 DNA sequence: TGTGCCAGCAGCTTAGGTGCTAGCGGGATTTACGAGCAGTACTTC. The entire variable domain, with the rest obtained from reference TRBV7-2 and TRBJ2-7, is as follows: GAGVSQSPSNKVTEKGKDVELRCDPISGHTALYWYRQSLGQGLEFLIYFQGNSAPDKSGLPSDRFSAERTGGSVSTLTIQRTQQEDSAVYLCASSLGASGIYEQYFGPGTRLTVT.